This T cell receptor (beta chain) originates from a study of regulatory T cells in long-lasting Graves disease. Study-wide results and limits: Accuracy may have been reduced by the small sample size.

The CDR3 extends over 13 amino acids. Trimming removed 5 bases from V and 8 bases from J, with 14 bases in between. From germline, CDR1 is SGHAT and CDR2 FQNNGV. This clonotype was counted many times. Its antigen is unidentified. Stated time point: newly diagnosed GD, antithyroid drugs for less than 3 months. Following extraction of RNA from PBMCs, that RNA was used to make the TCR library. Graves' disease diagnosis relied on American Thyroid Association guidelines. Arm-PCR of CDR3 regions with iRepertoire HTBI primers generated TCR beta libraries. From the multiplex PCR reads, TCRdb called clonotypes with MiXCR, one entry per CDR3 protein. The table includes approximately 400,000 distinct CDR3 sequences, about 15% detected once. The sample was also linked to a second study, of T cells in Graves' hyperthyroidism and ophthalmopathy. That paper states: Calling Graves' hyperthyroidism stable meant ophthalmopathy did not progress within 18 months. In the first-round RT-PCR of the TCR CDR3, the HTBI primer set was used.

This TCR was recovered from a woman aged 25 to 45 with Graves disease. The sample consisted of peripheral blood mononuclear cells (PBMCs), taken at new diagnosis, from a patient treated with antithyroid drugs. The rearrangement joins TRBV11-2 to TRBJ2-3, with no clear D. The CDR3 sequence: CASSPYTGGTQYF. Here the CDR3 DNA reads TGTGCCAGCAGCCCGTACACCGGTGGTACGCAGTATTTT.